This is a list of T cell receptor beta chains from one sample in a study of shared clonotypes between healthy human individuals. Clones were sequenced by immunoSEQ multiplex PCR, and TCRdb holds only the in-frame ones, with some missing. Among approximately 2.5 million clones listed, approximately 93% were seen once. Sequenced input: naive CD4+ T cells from PBMCs. These receptors all come from a man between 18 and 29 years old in good health. Some clones in this sample may be carry-over from other donors' samples. The CDR3 runs from the conserved cysteine through the conserved F or W. A D gene is named only where the DNA matches it firmly. Rows may omit the clone size; those that give it use once, few, many or a size class.

cdr3_aa cdr3_nt j_call cdr3_length clone_size d_call v_call
CASSPGQTLVGEQYF TGTGCCAGCTCCCCGGGACAAACTTTAGTGGGCGAGCAGTACTTC TRBJ2-7 15 NA NA TRBV18
CASSYDSTGELFF TGTGCCAGCAGTTACGACAGCACCGGGGAGCTGTTTTTT TRBJ2-2 13 NA NA TRBV6-5
CAISESSGRIEQYF TGTGCCATCAGTGAGTCTAGCGGGAGAATCGAGCAGTACTTC TRBJ2-7 14 once TRBD2 TRBV10-3
CASSVDTTQETQYF TGTGCCAGCAGCGTAGACACCACCCAAGAGACCCAGTACTTC TRBJ2-5 14 NA NA TRBV9
CSVERDISGNTIYF TGCAGCGTTGAAAGGGACATCTCTGGAAACACCATATATTTT TRBJ1-3 14 NA NA TRBV29-1
CASSMLGRGLTEAFF TGTGCCAGTAGTATGCTGGGGAGGGGGCTCACTGAAGCTTTCTTT TRBJ1-1 15 NA TRBD1 TRBV19
CASSHPTRSRLNEQFF TGCGCCAGCAGCCACCCGACTAGGAGCCGTCTCAATGAGCAGTTCTTC TRBJ2-1 16 NA NA TRBV4-1
CASSRGTAPVNEQFF TGCGCCAGCAGCAGGGGGACAGCCCCCGTTAATGAGCAGTTCTTC TRBJ2-1 15 NA TRBD1 TRBV5-1
CASSLGTGGSYEQYF TGCGCCAGCAGCTTGGGGACAGGGGGTTCCTACGAGCAGTACTTC TRBJ2-7 15 NA TRBD1 TRBV5-1
CASSQTKGSRYGYTF TGTGCCAGCAGCCAAACAAAGGGGAGTCGGTATGGCTACACCTTC TRBJ1-2 15 once NA TRBV2
CASALLAEITDTQYF TGTGCTAGTGCTCTACTAGCGGAAATCACAGATACGCAGTATTTT TRBJ2-3 15 NA TRBD2 TRBV12-5
CASSSDGPEQYF TGCGCCAGCAGTTCAGACGGACCGGAGCAGTACTTC TRBJ2-7 12 NA NA TRBV5-1
CASSSGLAGGTGELFF TGTGCCAGCAGCTCGGGTCTAGCGGGAGGTACCGGGGAGCTGTTTTTT TRBJ2-2 16 few TRBD2 TRBV7-3
CASSRTRNTEAFF TGTGCCAGCAGCAGGACAAGGAACACTGAAGCTTTCTTT TRBJ1-1 13 NA NA TRBV11-3
CASSRTGADTQYF TGTGCCAGCAGCAGGACAGGGGCAGATACGCAGTATTTT TRBJ2-3 13 NA TRBD1 TRBV5-8
CASSQQGYGYTF TGTGCCAGCAGTCAACAGGGCTATGGCTACACCTTC TRBJ1-2 12 NA NA TRBV28
CASSPTGRPNYEQYF TGTGCCAGCAGCCCTACTGGGAGGCCCAACTACGAGCAGTACTTC TRBJ2-7 15 NA NA TRBV27
CSVGSQGWEQYF TGCAGCGTTGGATCACAGGGTTGGGAGCAGTACTTC TRBJ2-7 12 NA NA TRBV29-1
CAIRGLAGDNEQFF TGTGCCATCAGGGGACTAGCGGGAGACAATGAGCAGTTCTTC TRBJ2-1 14 once TRBD2 TRBV10-3
CASSDNTEAFF TGTGCCAGTTCGGACAACACTGAAGCTTTCTTT TRBJ1-1 11 few NA TRBV25-1
CASLMDRSSYEQYF TGTGCCAGCCTCATGGACAGATCCTCCTACGAGCAGTACTTC TRBJ2-7 14 NA NA TRBV2
CASKGASGYTGELFF TGTGCCAGCAAAGGGGCTAGCGGGTACACCGGGGAGCTGTTTTTT TRBJ2-2 15 NA TRBD2 TRBV2
CASSQPGTGNYGYTF TGCGCCAGCAGCCAACCCGGGACAGGGAACTATGGCTACACCTTC TRBJ1-2 15 NA TRBD1 TRBV4-1
CASSLIRASGFYEQYF TGTGCCAGCAGCTTAATTCGGGCTAGCGGCTTCTACGAGCAGTACTTC TRBJ2-7 16 NA TRBD2 TRBV7-3
CASSSYRVQYTEAFF TGCGCCAGCAGCTCCTACAGGGTGCAGTACACTGAAGCTTTCTTT TRBJ1-1 15 NA NA TRBV5-1